The 26 T cell receptor beta chains presented below share a single source sample, sequenced in a study of cytomegalovirus exposure and HLA in healthy donors. TCRdb's copy holds only in-frame clones and misses some; the assay was immunoSEQ multiplex PCR. The data contain about 120,000 clones, roughly 90% of them singletons. Sample: PBMCs. These receptors were obtained from a woman aged 18 to 35 in good health and CMV-seronegative.

The CDR3 sequence is CASSQAPRPYNEQFF. In nucleotides, the CDR3 is TGTGCCAGCAGCCAAGCTCCCAGGCCCTACAATGAGCAGTTCTTC. The V call is TRBV14, the J call TRBJ2-1; D is ambiguous. The germline V and J ends were trimmed by 1 base and 2 bases, with 9 bases remaining between them. This CDR3 region has 15 residues. CDR1 and CDR2 from the germline V gene are SGHDN and FVKESK.

The chain employs TRBV12-2 and TRBJ2-2; TRBD2 was called by the table and not checked on the DNA. TRBV12-2 constitutes a pseudogene. This CDR3 spans 23 amino acids. The CDR3 region has the DNA TGTGCAAGTCGCTTACCCTGCGGACCAGCGGGAGGGCCCGAAACAGGCCTAATCGGGGAGCTGTTTTTT. It codes for CASRLPCGPAGGPETGLIGELFF.

The CDR3 nucleotides read TGTGCCAGCAGTTACGAACTAGCGGGCCAAGAGACCCAGTACTTC. Protein sequence: CASSYELAGQETQYF. The V gene is TRBV6-5, the J gene TRBJ2-5; 9 bases are shared with TRBD2. This CDR3 has 15 amino acids. Germline V CDR1 and CDR2: MNHEY, SVGAGI. V lost 2 bases and J lost 1; bases outside the gene matches: 2.

The chain uses TRBV11-3 and TRBJ2-2, with D unresolved. CDR1 is SGHNT, CDR2 YENEEA, per germline. Trimming pared 1 base from V and 5 bases from J, leaving 14 bases between. This CDR3 is built from 16 residues. CDR3 residues: CASSLGATFITGELFF. For the CDR3, the DNA is TGTGCCAGCAGCTTAGGGGCGACGTTTATAACCGGGGAGCTGTTTTTT.

This clone was counted once. CDR3 DNA: TGCAGCGTTGGCGGGGGCTCCTACGAGCAGTACTTC. Encoded protein: CSVGGGSYEQYF. V and J are TRBV29-1 and TRBJ2-7; 7 nucleotides align to TRBD2. Germline V gene lookup returns CDR1 SQVTM and CDR2 ANQGSEA. The CDR3 has 12 amino acids. V lost 4 bases, J lost 0 bases, and 0 bases stayed unmatched.

V is TRBV7-9 and J is TRBJ2-7; a possible D gene is TRBD1 (8 bases). There are 13 residues in the CDR3. The germline V gene has CDR1 SEHNR and CDR2 FQNEAQ (reference sequence). V was shortened by 4 bases and J by 4 bases, with 11 bases between the two germline ends. The CDR3 nucleotides read TGTGCCAGCAGCTACAGGGGGGGTTACGAGCAGTACTTC. Its translation: CASSYRGGYEQYF.

In nucleotides, the CDR3 is TGCGCCAGCAGCCAATTTCAGAGCACAGATACGCAGTATTTT. The encoded protein is CASSQFQSTDTQYF. V usage is TRBV4-1 and J usage is TRBJ2-3, with D unresolved. V was shortened by 2 bases and J by 0 bases, with 6 bases between the two germline ends. This CDR3 is 14 amino acids long. Germline lookup yields CDR1 MGHRA and CDR2 YSYEKL.

The V call is TRBV11-3, the J call TRBJ2-5; no clear D gene. V was cut by 3 bases and J by 2 bases, with 7 bases left in between. The CDR3 loop spans 13 amino acids. The germline V gene encodes CDR1 SGHNT and CDR2 YENEEA. The CDR3 loop is CASSFSVQETQYF. In nucleotides, the CDR3 is TGTGCCAGCAGCTTCAGTGTACAAGAGACCCAGTACTTC.

The J gene is TRBJ2-4, the V gene TRBV2, with 8 bases that match TRBD1. Unmatched junction bases numbered 15, after V lost 5 bases and J lost 0 bases. This CDR3 comprises 19 residues. Germline CDR1 and CDR2: SNHLY and FYNNEI. In DNA form, the CDR3 reads TGTGCCAGCAGTTTGATACAGGGGGACCGAGCTATAGCCAAAAACATTCAGTACTTC. Translation gives CASSLIQGDRAIAKNIQYF.

The gene calls are TRBV18 and TRBJ1-1; 8 bases map to TRBD1. The germline gives CDR1 KGHSH, CDR2 LQKENI. Trimming at V came to 7 bases and at J to 6 bases, leaving 7 bases not matched to a gene. The CDR3 is 13 amino acids. The CDR3 sequence is CASLEQGVAEAFF. For the CDR3, the DNA is TGTGCCAGCTTAGAACAGGGGGTGGCTGAAGCTTTCTTT. The complete variable domain, with remaining parts taken from reference TRBV18 and TRBJ1-1, reads NAGVMQNPRHLVRRRGQEARLRCSPMKGHSHVYWYRQLPEEGLKFMVYLQKENIIDESGMPKERFSAEFPKEGPSILRIQQVVRGDSAAYFCASLEQGVAEAFFGQGTRLTVV.

This CDR3 reads CASSVSGSDEQYF. CDR3 DNA: TGTGCCAGCAGCGTGAGCGGGAGCGACGAGCAGTACTTC. This rearrangement joins TRBV9 to TRBJ2-7, with 8 bases fitting TRBD2. Per germline, CDR1 SGDLS and CDR2 YYNGEE. V lost 2 bases and J lost 5; bases outside the gene matches: 3. This CDR3 contains 13 residues.

The CDR3 nucleotides are TGTGCCAGCAGGCGCTCGGGACAGGGGGGAAACACCATATATTTT. Residues: CASRRSGQGGNTIYF. V is TRBV2 and J is TRBJ1-3, with 10 bases lining up with TRBD1. The V gene end was trimmed by 6 bases and the J gene end by 4 bases; junction bases not matched to a gene: 6. Germline V lookup: CDR1 SNHLY, CDR2 FYNNEI. The length of the CDR3 is 15 residues.

The chain employs TRBV27 and TRBJ2-7; no reliable D call. V was clipped by 5 bases and J by 4 bases, with 6 bases between them. The V gene's germline CDR1 is MNHEY and CDR2 SMNVEV (reference sequence). The CDR3 totals 11 residues. The CDR3 DNA reads as TGTGCCAGCAGTACCAGTTACGAGCAGTACTTC. Translation gives CASSTSYEQYF.

Written as DNA, the CDR3 is TGTGCCAGCAGCGTAGCAGCAGGGGGCGGCTACGAGCAGTACTTC. This gives the protein CASSVAAGGGYEQYF. The chain carries TRBV9 and TRBJ2-7; 8 bases align to TRBD1. The CDR3 extends over 15 amino acids. V dropped 0 bases and J dropped 3; count of bases not matched to a gene: 5. Germline assignment: CDR1 SGDLS and CDR2 YYNGEE.

The chain employs TRBV14 and TRBJ2-7, with D perhaps matching TRBD1 (6 bases). Trimming removed 3 bases from V and 6 bases from J, with 15 bases in between. From germline, CDR1 is SGHDN and CDR2 FVKESK. CDR3 size: 14 residues. CDR3 nucleotide sequence: TGTGCCAGCAGCCAGGCGTTGGGACACGCCGAGCAGTACTTC. Translated: CASSQALGHAEQYF.

The rearrangement uses TRBV6-6 and TRBJ1-2, with D possibly being TRBD1 (5 bases). V was clipped by 5 bases and J by 4 bases, with 8 bases between them. The CDR3 length is 12 residues. In germline, CDR1 is MNHNY, CDR2 SVGAGI (reference sequence). CDR3: CASSGQGYGYTF. As DNA, the CDR3 is TGTGCCAGCAGTGGGCAGGGCTATGGCTACACCTTC.

The chain carries TRBV6-1 and TRBJ2-3; D is ambiguous. Germline CDR1 is MNHNS and CDR2 is SASEGT. The V and J ends lost 6 bases and 6 bases respectively, with 13 bases between them. This CDR3 is built from 13 residues. CDR3 sequence (DNA): TGTGCCAGCAGCGTGACCTCGAGGGATACGCAGTATTTT. Translation: CASSVTSRDTQYF.

V and J are TRBV9 and TRBJ2-1, with no clear D. V lost 0 bases, J lost 3 bases, and 10 bases lay in between. This CDR3 has 15 amino acids. The germline V gene has CDR1 SGDLS and CDR2 YYNGEE. In DNA, the CDR3 is TGTGCCAGCAGCGTAGCCAACTCCCTCTACAATGAGCAGTTCTTC. Its translation: CASSVANSLYNEQFF.

The rearrangement links TRBV19 to TRBJ2-1; a possible D gene is TRBD1 (5 bases). This CDR3 spans 13 amino acids. V gave up 3 bases and J gave up 9 bases, with 12 bases separating them. The V gene's germline CDR1 is LNHDA and CDR2 SQIVND (reference sequence). The CDR3 bases are TGTGCCAGTAGTATTAATCAGGGCGGTGAGCAGTTCTTC. It yields the protein CASSINQGGEQFF.

This chain links TRBV28 with TRBJ2-1; 9 bases match TRBD1. The CDR3 sequence is 13 residues long. V was pared by 7 bases and J by 6 bases, with 4 bases of the junction left unmatched. Per germline, CDR1 MDHEN and CDR2 SYDVKM. The CDR3: CASTRDRANEQFF. As DNA, the CDR3 is TGTGCCAGCACCAGGGACAGGGCCAATGAGCAGTTCTTC.

This sequence joins TRBV7-3 and TRBJ1-1; D is unclear. Between the trimmed V and J ends, which lost 3 bases and 3 bases, there was a span of 8 bases. The CDR3 totals 13 residues. Germline V CDR1 and CDR2: SGHTA, FQGTGA. In DNA, the CDR3 is TGTGCCAGCAGCTTGGCTGAATACACTGAAGCTTTCTTT. Protein sequence: CASSLAEYTEAFF.

This chain joins TRBV11-2 and TRBJ2-7; possibly TRBD1 for D (5 bases). Germline assignment: CDR1 SGHAT and CDR2 FQNNGV. The V and J ends lost 5 bases and 4 bases respectively, with 9 bases between them. The CDR3 extends over 12 amino acids. CDR3 region: CASSLTGYEQYF. The CDR3 DNA sequence: TGTGCCAGCAGCCTCACAGGTTACGAGCAGTACTTC. The full variable domain, its missing parts supplied by reference TRBV11-2 and TRBJ2-7, is EAGVAQSPRYKIIEKRQSVAFWCNPISGHATLYWYQQILGQGPKLLIQFQNNGVVDDSQLPKDRFSAERLKGVDSTLKIQPAKLEDSAVYLCASSLTGYEQYFGPGTRLTVT.

V and J are TRBV9 and TRBJ2-1, with D possibly matching TRBD2 (6 bases). Germline V CDR1 and CDR2: SGDLS, YYNGEE. The CDR3 is 15 amino acids. V was trimmed by 1 base and J by 3 bases, leaving 11 bases between them. CDR3 amino acids: CASSVSGVGYNEQFF. CDR3 nucleotide sequence: TGTGCCAGCAGCGTATCGGGAGTAGGCTACAATGAGCAGTTCTTC.

This clone appeared once. The rearrangement uses TRBV7-9 and TRBJ2-7, with TRBD2 matching over 11 bases. Germline lookup yields CDR1 SEHNR and CDR2 FQNEAQ (reference sequence). This CDR3 comprises 15 residues. Trimming cost V 1 base and J 7 bases; bases outside gene matches: 6. The CDR3 reads CASSLVGTSGPEQYF. DNA for the CDR3: TGTGCCAGCAGCTTAGTTGGGACTAGCGGCCCTGAGCAGTACTTC.

The chain combines TRBV7-9 with TRBJ2-2, with 12 positions matching TRBD2. Germline V gene lookup returns CDR1 SEHNR and CDR2 FQNEAQ (reference sequence). J lost 4 bases, V lost 1 base, and 10 bases had no gene match. The CDR3 length is 19 residues. As DNA, the CDR3 is TGTGCCAGCAGCTTAGAAAGACTAGCGGGAGTACACGGCACCGGGGAGCTGTTTTTT. This sequence encodes CASSLERLAGVHGTGELFF.

This chain connects TRBV5-4 to TRBJ2-5, with D hard to call. V was cut by 0 bases and J by 9 bases, with 21 bases left in between. Germline values: CDR1 SGHNT, CDR2 YYREEE (reference sequence). The CDR3 sequence is 16 residues long. The chain's CDR3 is CASSLGVGTERTAQYF. The DNA of the CDR3 is TGTGCCAGCAGCTTGGGTGTCGGCACCGAGCGTACGGCCCAGTACTTC.